These 2 T cell receptor beta chains were sequenced from one sample in a study of STAT3 mutations in large granular lymphocyte leukemia. Study-wide points: In T-cell large granular lymphocyte leukemia, about half of patients showed multiple immunodominant subclonotypes.

Their antigens remain unidentified. Assay used: immunoSEQ multiplex PCR; TCRdb lists only in-frame clones, some missing. The sample shows approximately 4,000 clones, roughly two fifths of them seen only once. The material sequenced was peripheral blood mononuclear cells. These receptors were collected from a man aged 60 to 75 with T-cell large granular lymphocyte leukemia. Some clones in this sample may be carry-over from other donors' samples.

This clone was found a few times. The CDR3 region is CASSYFESSPLHF. Here the CDR3 DNA reads TGTGCCAGCAGTTACTTTGAGAGCTCACCCCTCCACTTT. This sequence joins TRBV6-5 and TRBJ1-6; D not resolved. Germline V gene lookup returns CDR1 MNHEY and CDR2 SVGAGI. Trimming left V 1 base short and J 10 bases short, with 8 bases between. The CDR3 covers 13 residues.

Only a few counts were recorded for this clone. The genes are TRBV5-6 and TRBJ1-4; 9 bases map to TRBD1. This CDR3 region has 16 residues. The germline gives CDR1 SGHDT, CDR2 YYEEEE. V gave up 7 bases and J gave up 6 bases; unmatched junction bases: 13. CDR3 loop: CASSWDRAEGYEKLFF. The CDR3 coding sequence is TGTGCCAGCTCTTGGGACAGGGCGGAGGGGTATGAAAAACTGTTTTTT.